The clone carrying this TCR beta chain is a singleton in its sample. Its antigen remains unidentified. Profiling relied on immunoSEQ multiplex PCR, and the TCRdb table lists in-frame clones only, not all of them. This repertoire shows around 98,000 clones, approximately 84% found once; its top ten account for 6% to 6.5%. Donors were drawn from the approximately 120-subject validation cohort, separate from the roughly 670-subject first cohort. This sample was taken from a study of cytomegalovirus exposure and HLA in healthy donors. Study-level points and caveats: Most TCRs appeared rarely, but some public TCRs recurred in many donors. As was reported, the classifier diagnosed cytomegalovirus status with high specificity and sensitivity. In vitro assays verified that three CMV-associated chains recognized CMV antigens specifically.

Trimming cost V 5 bases and J 3 bases; bases outside gene matches: 7. This CDR3 comprises 18 residues. CDR1 SGHTA and CDR2 FQGNSA come from the germline V gene. Material for sequencing was PBMCs. The J gene is TRBJ2-2, the V gene TRBV7-2, with 15 bases lining up with TRBD2. The sequence was collected from a man aged 18 to 30 in good health and CMV-seropositive. CDR3 nucleotides: TGTGCCAGCAGCGAGCCGGGACTAGCGGGGGGCCACACCGGGGAGCTGTTTTTT. It is translated as CASSEPGLAGGHTGELFF.